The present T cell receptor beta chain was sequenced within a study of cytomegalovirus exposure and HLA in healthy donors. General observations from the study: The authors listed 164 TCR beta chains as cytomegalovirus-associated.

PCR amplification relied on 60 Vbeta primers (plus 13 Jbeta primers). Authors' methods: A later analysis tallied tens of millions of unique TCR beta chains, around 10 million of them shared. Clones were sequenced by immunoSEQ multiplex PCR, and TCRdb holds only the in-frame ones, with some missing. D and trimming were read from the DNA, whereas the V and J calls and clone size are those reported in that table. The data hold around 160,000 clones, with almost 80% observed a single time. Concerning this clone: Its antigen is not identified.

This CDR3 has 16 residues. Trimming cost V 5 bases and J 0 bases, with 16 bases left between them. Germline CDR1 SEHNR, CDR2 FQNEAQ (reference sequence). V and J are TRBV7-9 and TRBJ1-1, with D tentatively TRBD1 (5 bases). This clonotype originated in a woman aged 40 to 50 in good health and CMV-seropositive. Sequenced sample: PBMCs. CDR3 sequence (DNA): TGTGCCAGCAGCCCCCCCGGGGGGGGGATGAACACTGAAGCTTTCTTT. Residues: CASSPPGGGMNTEAFF. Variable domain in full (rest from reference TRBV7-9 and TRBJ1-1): DTGVSQNPRHKITKRGQNVTFRCDPISEHNRLYWYRQTLGQGPEFLTYFQNEAQLEKSRLLSDRFSAERPKGSFSTLEIQRTEQGDSAMYLCASSPPGGGMNTEAFFGQGTRLTVV.